This TCR beta chain originates from a study of T cell repertoires in cytomegalovirus infection. Study overall: Recently identified HLA-C-restricted CMV epitopes were used, and well-studied HLA-B-restricted CMV epitopes were used as well.

A single record per CDR3 protein comes from TCRdb applying MiXCR to the reads. The sample includes approximately 220,000 distinct CDR3 sequences, roughly 34% of them seen just once. Notes on this clonotype: Its cognate antigen is unknown. A read error may account for a junction end that differs from germline.

Germline loops: CDR1 SGHDT, CDR2 YYEEEE. The length of the CDR3 is 14 residues. The chain joins TRBV5-6 to TRBJ2-4; D is possibly TRBD1 (5 bases). The source material was CD8+ T cells from cultured PBMCs, sampled from culture after CMV antigen stimulation. This TCR derives from a human donor in good health (CMV status not recorded). Some clones in this sample may be carry-over from other donors' samples. The CDR3 region has the DNA TGTGCCAGCAACTTGGGGCAGGACCGTAACATTCAGTACTTC. Its protein product is CASNLGQDRNIQYF.